The 17 T cell receptor beta chains below all came from one sample that was sequenced in a study of shared clonotypes between healthy human individuals. Sequencing used immunoSEQ multiplex PCR; TCRdb keeps in-frame clones, though not all of them. The sample shows about 330,000 clones, around 74% of them seen only once. Sequenced input: memory CD4+ T cells sorted from blood. The subset here: CD45RA-negative fraction. The receptor source for this set is a man aged 30-40 years in good health.

V gene TRBV5-1 combines with J gene TRBJ2-3, with 10 bases that match TRBD1. Germline V CDR1 and CDR2: SGHRS, YFSETQ. CDR3 size: 16 residues. V gave up 4 bases and J gave up 4 bases; unmatched junction bases: 9. The CDR3 loop reads CASSLSLGQGPDTQYF. CDR3 nucleotides: TGCGCCAGCAGCCTCTCCCTGGGACAGGGGCCAGATACGCAGTATTTT. Looking up the rest from reference TRBV5-1 and TRBJ2-3 gives the full variable domain: KAGVTQTPRYLIKTRGQQVTLSCSPISGHRSVSWYQQTPGQGLQFLFEYFSETQRNKGNFPGRFSGRQFSNSRSEMNVSTLELGDSALYLCASSLSLGQGPDTQYFGPGTRLTVL.

The V gene is TRBV6-1, the J gene TRBJ2-1; maybe TRBD2 (5 bases). The CDR3 is 11 amino acids. Trimming removed 11 bases from V and 4 bases from J, with 9 bases in between. Germline V gene data show CDR1 as MNHNS and CDR2 as SASEGT. Here the CDR3 DNA reads TGTGCCGGCGAGGGTTACAATGAGCAGTTCTTC. Translating gives CAGEGYNEQFF.

V is TRBV6-5 and J is TRBJ2-3; D call uncertain. This CDR3 region has 11 residues. Per the germline V gene, CDR1 is MNHEY and CDR2 is SVGAGI. Trimming removed 8 bases at V and 5 bases at J, with 8 bases between. CDR3 in amino acids: CASFRGDTQYF. The CDR3 DNA sequence: TGTGCCAGCTTCCGCGGAGATACGCAGTATTTT.

The CDR3 loop reads CASSREHNEQFF. The CDR3, as DNA: TGTGCCAGCAGCCGGGAACACAATGAGCAGTTCTTC. The V and J genes are TRBV11-3 and TRBJ2-1; weak D call: TRBD2 (5 bases). CDR3 length: 12 residues. V was pared by 5 bases and J by 5 bases, with 7 bases between. CDR1 is SGHNT, CDR2 YENEEA, per germline.

This rearrangement joins TRBV6-5 to TRBJ2-1, with 7 bases fitting TRBD1. This CDR3 has 16 residues. Germline V gives CDR1 MNHEY, CDR2 SVGAGI. Unmatched junction bases numbered 6, after V lost 3 bases and J lost 1 base. CDR3 residues: CASSYGTEPSYNEQFF. DNA of the CDR3: TGTGCCAGCAGTTATGGGACAGAGCCTTCCTACAATGAGCAGTTCTTC.

V usage is TRBV11-2 and J usage is TRBJ2-3; the D is unclear. The germline CDR1 and CDR2 sequences are SGHAT and FQNNGV. V shed 0 bases and J shed 6 bases, with 10 bases lying between them. The CDR3 has 14 residues. This CDR3 reads CASSLDRPSDTQYF. CDR3 nucleotides: TGTGCCAGCAGCTTAGACCGGCCGTCGGATACGCAGTATTTT.

The chain carries TRBV16 and TRBJ1-1; D is unclear. This CDR3 is 13 amino acids long. V was cut by 2 bases and J by 6 bases, with 10 bases left in between. Germline V gives CDR1 KGHSY, CDR2 FQNENV. CDR3 in DNA: TGTGCCAGCAGCCAAAGGATCGACGCTGAAGCTTTCTTT. Encoded protein: CASSQRIDAEAFF.

The V gene is TRBV2, the J gene TRBJ1-1; D is ambiguous. The V end lost 8 bases, the J end lost 0 bases, and 13 bases lay between the germline ends. Germline values: CDR1 SNHLY, CDR2 FYNNEI. The CDR3 sequence is 14 residues long. CDR3 sequence reads: CASGREAVNTEAFF. CDR3 nucleotides: TGTGCCAGCGGGAGGGAGGCGGTGAACACTGAAGCTTTCTTT.

The V gene is TRBV2, the J gene TRBJ2-1; weak D call: TRBD2 (6 bases). The V gene's germline CDR1 is SNHLY and CDR2 FYNNEI. The CDR3 consists of 13 residues. Trimming took 4 bases from V and 10 from J, leaving 14 bases between them. The CDR3 nucleotides are TGTGCCAGCAGTGCTTACTTGGCGGGGGAGCAGTTCTTC. This translates into CASSAYLAGEQFF.

The rearrangement uses TRBV18 and TRBJ2-7, with D perhaps matching TRBD1 or TRBD2 (5 bases each). CDR1 KGHSH and CDR2 LQKENI come from the germline V gene. V was pared by 1 base and J by 5 bases, with 15 bases between. The CDR3 contains 15 residues. The CDR3 sequence is CASSPQGPVGHEQYF. The CDR3 region has the DNA TGTGCCAGCTCACCACAGGGACCGGTAGGCCACGAGCAGTACTTC.

This clone was counted a single time. The chain employs TRBV14 and TRBJ2-3; possibly TRBD1 for D (5 bases). V gave up 1 base and J gave up 6 bases, with 14 bases separating them. CDR1 is SGHDN, CDR2 FVKESK, per germline. This CDR3 has 15 residues. CDR3 loop: CASSQVGRARDTQYF. Written as DNA, the CDR3 is TGTGCCAGCAGCCAAGTGGGCAGGGCGCGGGATACGCAGTATTTT.

The chain employs TRBV10-3 and TRBJ2-2; the D is unclear. Trimming pared 11 bases from V and 1 base from J, leaving 11 bases between. CDR1 is ENHRY, CDR2 SYGVKD, per germline. The CDR3 contains 13 residues. The CDR3 DNA reads TGTGCCTCCCAAAAAGAGAACACCGGGGAGCTGTTTTTT. It is translated as CASQKENTGELFF.

The chain has TRBV11-2 and TRBJ2-1, with D possibly TRBD2 on 7 matching bases. Between the trimmed V and J ends, which lost 2 bases and 4 bases, there was a span of 12 bases. Germline loops: CDR1 SGHAT, CDR2 FQNNGV. CDR3 length equals 15 residues. This chain's CDR3 is CASSLSGGQYNEQFF. In DNA, the CDR3 is TGTGCCAGCAGCTTATCGGGAGGACAGTACAATGAGCAGTTCTTC.

This clone was observed a few times. The rearrangement uses TRBV30 and TRBJ1-5; 9 bases map to TRBD1. CDR3 length: 14 residues. V trimming: 2 bases; J trimming: 9 bases; junction bases outside the gene matches: 8. The V gene's germline CDR1 is GTSNPN and CDR2 SVGIG (reference sequence). CDR3 sequence: CAWSLNRGQTPQHF. The CDR3 DNA follows: TGTGCCTGGAGTTTAAACAGGGGGCAAACGCCCCAGCATTTT.

The chain's CDR3 is CASSLGVGTEAFF. Here the CDR3 DNA reads TGTGCCAGTAGTTTGGGGGTGGGCACTGAAGCTTTCTTT. V and J are TRBV19 and TRBJ1-1; D perhaps matches TRBD1 (5 bases). The germline CDR1 and CDR2 sequences are LNHDA and SQIVND (reference sequence). V was trimmed by 5 bases and J by 4 bases, leaving 11 bases between them. The CDR3 loop spans 13 amino acids.

This rearrangement joins TRBV11-2 to TRBJ1-2; 7 positions agree with TRBD1. CDR3 length: 13 amino acids. Unmatched junction bases numbered 4, after V lost 1 base and J lost 8 bases. The germline gives CDR1 SGHAT, CDR2 FQNNGV. Here the CDR3 reads CASSLGQGYGYTF. The CDR3 region has the DNA TGTGCCAGCAGCTTAGGACAGGGCTACGGCTACACCTTC.

The gene calls are TRBV7-2 and TRBJ2-5; TRBD1 matches at 7 bases. Germline V lookup: CDR1 SGHTA, CDR2 FQGNSA. Trimming removed 1 base from V and 5 bases from J; junction bases left unmatched: 7. The CDR3 loop spans 15 amino acids. The CDR3 coding sequence is TGTGCCAGCAGCTTAGTGGTCTGGACAGGCGAGACCCAGTACTTC. Translating gives CASSLVVWTGETQYF. The whole variable domain, filled in from reference TRBV7-2 and TRBJ2-5, reads GAGVSQSPSNKVTEKGKDVELRCDPISGHTALYWYRQSLGQGLEFLIYFQGNSAPDKSGLPSDRFSAERTGGSVSTLTIQRTQQEDSAVYLCASSLVVWTGETQYFGPGTRLLVL.